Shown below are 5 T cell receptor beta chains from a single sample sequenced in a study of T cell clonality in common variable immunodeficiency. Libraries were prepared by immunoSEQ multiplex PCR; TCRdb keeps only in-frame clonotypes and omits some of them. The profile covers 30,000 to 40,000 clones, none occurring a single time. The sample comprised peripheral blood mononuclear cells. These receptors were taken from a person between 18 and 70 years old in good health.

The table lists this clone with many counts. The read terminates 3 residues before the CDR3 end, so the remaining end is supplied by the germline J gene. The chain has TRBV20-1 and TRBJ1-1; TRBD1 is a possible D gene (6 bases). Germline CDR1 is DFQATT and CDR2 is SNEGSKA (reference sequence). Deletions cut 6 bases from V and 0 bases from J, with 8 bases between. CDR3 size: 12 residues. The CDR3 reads CSARTVNTEAFF. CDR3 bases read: TGCAGTGCAAGGACAGTGAACACTGAA.

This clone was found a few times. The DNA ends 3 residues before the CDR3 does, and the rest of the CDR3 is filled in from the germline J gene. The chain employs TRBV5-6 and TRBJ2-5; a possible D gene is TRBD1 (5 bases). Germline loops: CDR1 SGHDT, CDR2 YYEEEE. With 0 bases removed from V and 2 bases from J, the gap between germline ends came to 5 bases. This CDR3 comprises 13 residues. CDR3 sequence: CASSLGQQETQYF. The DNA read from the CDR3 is TGTGCCAGCAGCTTGGGACAGCAAGAGACC.

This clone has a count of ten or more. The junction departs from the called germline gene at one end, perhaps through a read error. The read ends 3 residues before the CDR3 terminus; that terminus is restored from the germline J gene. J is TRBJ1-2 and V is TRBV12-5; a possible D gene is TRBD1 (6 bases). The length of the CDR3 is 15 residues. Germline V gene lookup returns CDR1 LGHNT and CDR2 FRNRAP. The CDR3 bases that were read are TGTGCTAGTGGCTTGGACACAGGGCGCCACTATGGC. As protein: CASGLDTGRHYG. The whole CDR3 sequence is CASGLDTGRHYGYTF.

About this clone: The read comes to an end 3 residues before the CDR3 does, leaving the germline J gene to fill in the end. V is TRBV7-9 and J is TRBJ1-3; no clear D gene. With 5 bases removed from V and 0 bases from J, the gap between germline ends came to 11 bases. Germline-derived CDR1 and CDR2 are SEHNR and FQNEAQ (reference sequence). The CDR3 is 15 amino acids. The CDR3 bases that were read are TGTGCCAGCAGCCCCCCTGGTAGCTCTGGAAACACC. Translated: CASSPPGSSGNT. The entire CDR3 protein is CASSPPGSSGNTIYF. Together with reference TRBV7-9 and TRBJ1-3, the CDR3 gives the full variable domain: DTGVSQNPRHKITKRGQNVTFRCDPISEHNRLYWYRQTLGQGPEFLTYFQNEAQLEKSRLLSDRFSAERPKGSFSTLEIQRTEQGDSAMYLCASSPPGSSGNTIYFGEGSWLTVV.

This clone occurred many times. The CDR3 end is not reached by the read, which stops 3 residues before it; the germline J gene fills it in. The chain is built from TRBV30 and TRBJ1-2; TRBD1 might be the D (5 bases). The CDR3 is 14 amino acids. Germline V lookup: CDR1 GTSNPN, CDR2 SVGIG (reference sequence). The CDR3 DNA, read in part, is TGTGCCTCGGGGCGTGGCGGGGCTCTTGGGGGC. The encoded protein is CASGRGGALGG. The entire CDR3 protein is CASGRGGALGGYTF. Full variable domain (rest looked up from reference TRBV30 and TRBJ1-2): SQTIHQWPATLVQPVGSPLSLECTVEGTSNPNLYWYRQAAGRGLQLLFYSVGIGQISSEVPQNLSASRPQDRQFILSSKKLLLSDSGFYLCASGRGGALGGYTFGSGTRLTVV.